The rows below give T cell receptor beta chains drawn from one sample of a study of T cells in tuberculosis. Clones were sequenced by immunoSEQ multiplex PCR, and TCRdb holds only the in-frame ones, with some missing. The sample consists of approximately 34,000 clones, approximately 90% of them appearing once. The sample in question was PBMCs, obtained at tuberculosis diagnosis. These receptors came from an adult with tuberculosis. Each CDR3 is given with its conserved first and last residue. The order of the fields is J gene, clone size, V gene, D gene, CDR3 DNA, CDR3 protein. A D gene is named only where the DNA matches it firmly. Clone size is stated in some rows and not others, as once, few, many or a class when expanded.

J: TRBJ2-7; size: .; V: TRBV19; D: TRBD1; DNA: TGTGCCAGTAGTATAGCACAGGGGGCGTACGAGCAGTACTTC; CDR3: CASSIAQGAYEQYF
J: TRBJ2-2; size: .; V: TRBV9; D: .; DNA: TGTGCCAGCAGCTCCCGGGTCAACGGGGGGCCCCCCGGGGAGCTGTTTTTT; CDR3: CASSSRVNGGPPGELFF
J: TRBJ1-1; size: .; V: TRBV5-1; D: TRBD1; DNA: TGCGCCAGCAGTCTCGAAGGGGGCACTTACGCTGAAGCTTTCTTT; CDR3: CASSLEGGTYAEAFF
J: TRBJ2-6; size: .; V: TRBV19; D: .; DNA: TGTGCCAGTAGTATCGCGGGGGCCCTCTCTGGGGCCAACGTCCTGACTTTC; CDR3: CASSIAGALSGANVLTF
J: TRBJ1-5; size: .; V: TRBV18; D: TRBD1; DNA: TGTGCCAGCTCGTTGGGACAGCTTTATAGCAATCAGCCCCAGCATTTT; CDR3: CASSLGQLYSNQPQHF
J: TRBJ2-3; size: .; V: TRBV7-8; D: TRBD2; DNA: TGTGCCAGCAGCCCGCGGACTAGCGGTCGAAGCACAGATACGCAGTATTTT; CDR3: CASSPRTSGRSTDTQYF
J: TRBJ2-3; size: few; V: TRBV7-2; D: TRBD2; DNA: TGTGCCAGCAGCAATTGGGGGAGGGGAGGTGCAGATACGCAGTATTTT; CDR3: CASSNWGRGGADTQYF
J: TRBJ2-7; size: .; V: TRBV7-2; D: .; DNA: TGTGCCAGCAGGGCCTATGGCGGGGGCATGGGGGAGCAGTACTTC; CDR3: CASRAYGGGMGEQYF
J: TRBJ1-3; size: .; V: TRBV28; D: TRBD1; DNA: TGTGCCAGCAGCCCGGACAGGGCTGGAAACACCATATATTTT; CDR3: CASSPDRAGNTIYF
J: TRBJ1-2; size: .; V: TRBV11-2; D: .; DNA: TGTGCCAGCTACTCCCTTCAGAGGGGCTACACCTTC; CDR3: CASYSLQRGYTF
J: TRBJ1-5; size: .; V: TRBV2; D: TRBD1; DNA: TGTGCCAGCAGTGAAGGCAGGACAGGGGGCGGTCAGCCCCAGCATTTT; CDR3: CASSEGRTGGGQPQHF
J: TRBJ2-2; size: .; V: TRBV5-1; D: TRBD1; DNA: TGCGCCAGCAGCTCCCTAAGGCTTCTCGGGGACAGGGGGCGGGACACCGGGGAGCTGTTTTTT; CDR3: CASSSLRLLGDRGRDTGELFF
J: TRBJ2-3; size: .; V: TRBV7-2; D: TRBD2; DNA: TGTGCCAGCAGCTCACTTGGACTAGCGGTGACAGATACGCAGTATTTT; CDR3: CASSSLGLAVTDTQYF
J: TRBJ1-5; size: .; V: TRBV5-8; D: .; DNA: TGTGCCAGCAGCTTCGGTCAGCCCCAGCATTTT; CDR3: CASSFGQPQHF
J: TRBJ1-6; size: .; V: TRBV4-1; D: TRBD1; DNA: TGCGCCAGCAGCCTCGACCGGGGACAGGGGGCTTGGGCGTATAATTCACCCCTCCACTTT; CDR3: CASSLDRGQGAWAYNSPLHF
J: TRBJ1-1; size: .; V: TRBV6-5; D: TRBD1; DNA: TGTGCCAGCGCCCCACGGCGAGGGGGCAGGGGAGCTTTCTTT; CDR3: CASAPRRGGRGAFF
J: TRBJ2-2; size: .; V: TRBV4-3; D: .; DNA: TGCGCCAGCAGCCAAGATCGGCTGCGGCAAAACACCGGGGAGCTGTTTTTT; CDR3: CASSQDRLRQNTGELFF
J: TRBJ2-1; size: .; V: TRBV6-4; D: TRBD2; DNA: TGTGCCAGCAGTGACTCGAGCGGGGGGGCCAATGAGCAGTTCTTC; CDR3: CASSDSSGGANEQFF
J: TRBJ2-1; size: .; V: TRBV2; D: .; DNA: TGTGCCAGCACGGGTAAGGTTGAGCAGTTCTTC; CDR3: CASTGKVEQFF
J: TRBJ2-1; size: .; V: TRBV10-2; D: .; DNA: TGCGCCAGCACCCCGAGCAACGCTGGAGCCTCTCAGTTCTTC; CDR3: CASTPSNAGASQFF
J: TRBJ2-2; size: .; V: TRBV5-6; D: TRBD1; DNA: TGTGCCAGCAGCCCGAGGACAGGGCCGAACACCGGGGAGCTGTTTTTT; CDR3: CASSPRTGPNTGELFF
J: TRBJ2-5; size: .; V: TRBV7-2; D: TRBD2; DNA: TGTGCCAGCAGCTTAAACGGGGGGGTTAAAGAGACCCAGTACTTC; CDR3: CASSLNGGVKETQYF
J: TRBJ2-3; size: .; V: TRBV10-3; D: .; DNA: TGTGCCATCAGTGAGGGGCCACTTAGCACAGATACGCAGTATTTT; CDR3: CAISEGPLSTDTQYF
J: TRBJ2-6; size: .; V: TRBV7-3; D: .; DNA: TGTGCCAGCAGCCCCGTGAGCCCGGACGTCCTGACTTTC; CDR3: CASSPVSPDVLTF
J: TRBJ2-2; size: .; V: TRBV27; D: TRBD1; DNA: TGTGCCAGCAGTTTAGGGACAGGGGCGGCCGGGGAGCTGTTTTTT; CDR3: CASSLGTGAAGELFF
J: TRBJ1-3; size: .; V: TRBV6-5; D: .; DNA: TGTGCCAGCAGTTATGGAGGGGCACAAGGAAACACCATATATTTT; CDR3: CASSYGGAQGNTIYF
J: TRBJ2-4; size: .; V: TRBV19; D: .; DNA: TGTGCCAGTAGTATTTTCAGGGAGGAAAACATTCAGTACTTC; CDR3: CASSIFREENIQYF
J: TRBJ1-2; size: .; V: TRBV6-5; D: TRBD1; DNA: TGTGCCAGCAGTTACCAGGGGGCAGTTGGCTACACCTTC; CDR3: CASSYQGAVGYTF